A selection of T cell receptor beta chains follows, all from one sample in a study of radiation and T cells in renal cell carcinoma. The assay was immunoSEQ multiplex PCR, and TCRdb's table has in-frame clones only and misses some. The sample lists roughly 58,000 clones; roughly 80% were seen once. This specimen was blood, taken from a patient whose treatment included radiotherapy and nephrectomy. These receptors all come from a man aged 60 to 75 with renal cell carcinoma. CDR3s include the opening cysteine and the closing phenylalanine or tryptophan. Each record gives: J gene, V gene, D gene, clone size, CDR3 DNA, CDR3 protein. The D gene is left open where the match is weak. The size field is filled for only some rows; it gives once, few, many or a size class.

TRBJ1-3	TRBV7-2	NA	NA	TGTGCCAGCAGCCCACACGTACCCTCTGGAAACACCATATATTTT	CASSPHVPSGNTIYF
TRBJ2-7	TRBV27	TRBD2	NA	TGTGCCAGCGTACGGACTAGGGGATCCTACGAGCAGTACTTC	CASVRTRGSYEQYF
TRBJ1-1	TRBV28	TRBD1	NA	TGTGCCAGCAGTTTATGGGGGACAGCTTTGAACACTGAAGCTTTCTTT	CASSLWGTALNTEAFF
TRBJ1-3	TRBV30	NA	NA	TGTGCCTGGGGCACTGGAAACACCATATATTTT	CAWGTGNTIYF
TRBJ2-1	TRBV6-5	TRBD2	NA	TGTGCCAGCTTATCTAGCGGGAGCTACCGAGAGCAGTTCTTC	CASLSSGSYREQFF
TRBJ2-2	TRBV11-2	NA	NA	TGTGCCAGCAGCCCCAAGAACGCCGGGGAGCTGTTTTTT	CASSPKNAGELFF
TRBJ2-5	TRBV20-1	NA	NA	TGCAGTGCTGACGTCAAGGGGACCCAGTACTTC	CSADVKGTQYF
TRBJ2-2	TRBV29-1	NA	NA	TGCAGCGTTGAGGAAAACACCGGGGAGCTGTTTTTT	CSVEENTGELFF
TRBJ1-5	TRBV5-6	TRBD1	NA	TGTGCCAGCAGCTTGGAAGGGGGCGGACAGCCCCAGCATTTT	CASSLEGGGQPQHF
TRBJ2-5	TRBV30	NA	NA	TGTGCCCAAGAGGCTGGGGAGACCCAGTACTTC	CAQEAGETQYF
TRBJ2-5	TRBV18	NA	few	TGTGCCAGCTCACCCTTTGTGGCGGGGGCCCAAGAGACCCAGTACTTC	CASSPFVAGAQETQYF
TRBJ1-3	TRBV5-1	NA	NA	TGCGCCAGCAGCTCTTCTGTTACCCGGAACTCTGGAAACACCATATATTTT	CASSSSVTRNSGNTIYF
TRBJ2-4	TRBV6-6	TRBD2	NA	TGTGCCAGCAGTTACGGCGGGACTAGCGGGGGAAACATTCAGTACTTC	CASSYGGTSGGNIQYF
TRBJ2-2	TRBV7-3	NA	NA	TGTGCCAGCAGCCCTAGCGCCCAAAGGACCGGGGAGCTGTTTTTT	CASSPSAQRTGELFF
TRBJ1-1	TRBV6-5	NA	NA	TGTGCCAGTGGGACGTCGGACATAATGAACACTGAAGCTTTCTTT	CASGTSDIMNTEAFF
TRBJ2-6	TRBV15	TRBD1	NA	TGTGCCACCAGCAGAGATCATCGACAGGGACACTCTGGGGCCAACGTCCTGACTTTC	CATSRDHRQGHSGANVLTF
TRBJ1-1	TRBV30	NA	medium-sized	TGTGCCTGGAGTACAGGTATGAACACTGAAGCTTTCTTT	CAWSTGMNTEAFF
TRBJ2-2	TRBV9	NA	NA	TGTGCCAGCAGCGTAGAGGGGGCCACGGGCGGGAGTAACACCGGGGAGCTGTTTTTT	CASSVEGATGGSNTGELFF
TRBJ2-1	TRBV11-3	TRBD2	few	TGTGCCAGCAGCACGGAGACTAGCGGGAGGTTCGATGAGCAGTTCTTC	CASSTETSGRFDEQFF
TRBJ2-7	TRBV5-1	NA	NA	TGCGCCAGCAGCTTTGGTTCGTCCGAGCAGTACTTC	CASSFGSSEQYF
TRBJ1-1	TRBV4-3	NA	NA	TGCGCCAGCAGCCAAGATGCACGGGCTGAGGTCACTGAAGCTTTCTTT	CASSQDARAEVTEAFF
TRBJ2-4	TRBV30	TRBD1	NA	TGTGCCTGGAGTGGACAGGGGTACAGCATTCAGTACTTC	CAWSGQGYSIQYF
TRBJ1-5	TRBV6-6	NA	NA	TGTGCCAGCAGTTCGTATTTGACAGACAATCAGCCCCAGCATTTT	CASSSYLTDNQPQHF
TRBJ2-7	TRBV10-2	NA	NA	TGCGCCAGCAGTGAGACACTTGGCTACGAGCAGTACTTC	CASSETLGYEQYF
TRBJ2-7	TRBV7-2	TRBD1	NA	TGTGCCAGCAGCCCCTGGACAGGGAACTACGAGCAGTACTTC	CASSPWTGNYEQYF
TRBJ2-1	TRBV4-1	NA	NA	TGCGCCAGCAGCCAAGTACGTCGCGGGATCTCCCGGAACAATGAGCAGTTCTTC	CASSQVRRGISRNNEQFF